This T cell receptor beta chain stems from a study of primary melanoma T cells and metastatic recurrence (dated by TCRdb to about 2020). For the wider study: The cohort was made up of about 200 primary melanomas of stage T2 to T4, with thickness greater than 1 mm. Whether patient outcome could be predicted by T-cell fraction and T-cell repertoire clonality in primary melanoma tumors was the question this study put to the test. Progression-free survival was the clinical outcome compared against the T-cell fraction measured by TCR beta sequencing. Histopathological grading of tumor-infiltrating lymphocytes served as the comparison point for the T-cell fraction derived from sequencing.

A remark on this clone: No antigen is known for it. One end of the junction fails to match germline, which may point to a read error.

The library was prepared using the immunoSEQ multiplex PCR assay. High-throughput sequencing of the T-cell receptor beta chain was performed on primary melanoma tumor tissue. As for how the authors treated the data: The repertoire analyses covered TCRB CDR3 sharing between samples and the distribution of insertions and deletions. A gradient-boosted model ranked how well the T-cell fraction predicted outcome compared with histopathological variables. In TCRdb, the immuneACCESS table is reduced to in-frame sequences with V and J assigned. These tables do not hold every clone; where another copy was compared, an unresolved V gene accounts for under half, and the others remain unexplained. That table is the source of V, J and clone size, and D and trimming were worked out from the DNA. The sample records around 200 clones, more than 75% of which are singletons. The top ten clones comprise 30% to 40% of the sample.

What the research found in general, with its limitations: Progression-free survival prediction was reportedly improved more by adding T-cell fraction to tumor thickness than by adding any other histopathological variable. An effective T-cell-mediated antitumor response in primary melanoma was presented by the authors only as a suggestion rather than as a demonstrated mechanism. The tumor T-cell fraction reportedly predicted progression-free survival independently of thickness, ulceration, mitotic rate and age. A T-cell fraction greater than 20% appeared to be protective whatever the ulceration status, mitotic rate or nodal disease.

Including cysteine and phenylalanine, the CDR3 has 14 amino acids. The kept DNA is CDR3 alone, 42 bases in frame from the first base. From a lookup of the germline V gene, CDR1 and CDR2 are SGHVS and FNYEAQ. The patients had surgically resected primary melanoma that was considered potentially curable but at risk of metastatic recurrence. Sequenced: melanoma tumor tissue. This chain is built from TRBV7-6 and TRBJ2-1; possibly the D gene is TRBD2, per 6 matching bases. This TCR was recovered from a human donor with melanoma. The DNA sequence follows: TGTGCTAGCAGCCGTAGCGGATTGAACAATGAGCAGTTCTTC. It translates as CASSRSGLNNEQFF.